This T cell receptor (beta chain) originates from a study of blood T cell repertoires in COVID-19. About the research overall: From the United States, Italy and Spain came samples of acute and convalescent COVID-19. From T cells, B-cell-depleted T cells, or PBMCs came the material, which was cDNA or gDNA.

This CDR3 contains 15 residues. V lost 0 bases, J lost 4 bases, and 12 bases lay in between. Germline V gene data show CDR1 as MNHNS and CDR2 as SASEGT. As processed by the authors: From reference gene primer amplification, estimates of nucleated cell counts were derived. Assay used: immunoSEQ multiplex PCR; TCRdb lists only in-frame clones, some missing. That table furnishes V, J and clone size, whereas the DNA furnished D and trimming. The sample records roughly 50,000 clones, 80% to 95% being singletons. V and J are TRBV6-1 and TRBJ1-2; D unclear. This receptor was obtained from a man between 50 and 59 years old with active COVID-19. Sequencing used peripheral blood. CDR3 DNA: TGTGCCAGCAGTGAAGCCCTAGGACGGGGCTATGGCTACACCTTC. Amino acids: CASSEALGRGYGYTF.